This T cell receptor (beta chain) was profiled in a study of blood T cell repertoires in COVID-19. In the original workflow: Quantification of nucleated cells was approximated via reference gene primer amplification. Sequenced by immunoSEQ multiplex PCR; TCRdb stores in-frame clones only, minus some. D and trimming come from the DNA, and the V and J calls and clone size come from that table. The data show fewer than 200,000 clones, with around 73% seen just once and approximately 15% held by the top ten. The germline V gene has CDR1 MDHEN and CDR2 SYDVKM. V lost 4 bases, J lost 7 bases, and 6 bases stayed unmatched. This CDR3 region has 14 residues. Participants were placed into cohorts based on the clinical history they reported. Recovery meant two consecutive negative NP/OP PCR tests, professional clearance, or resolved symptoms. This clone showed up just once.

The sample was PBMCs or T cells enriched from blood (not recorded which). The clonotype comes from a woman aged 45-60 years who had recovered from COVID-19. The J gene is TRBJ1-5, the V gene TRBV28; TRBD1 aligns across 8 bases. CDR3: CASSSTGVGQPQHF. CDR3 bases: TGTGCCAGCAGTTCGACAGGGGTCGGGCAGCCCCAGCATTTT.